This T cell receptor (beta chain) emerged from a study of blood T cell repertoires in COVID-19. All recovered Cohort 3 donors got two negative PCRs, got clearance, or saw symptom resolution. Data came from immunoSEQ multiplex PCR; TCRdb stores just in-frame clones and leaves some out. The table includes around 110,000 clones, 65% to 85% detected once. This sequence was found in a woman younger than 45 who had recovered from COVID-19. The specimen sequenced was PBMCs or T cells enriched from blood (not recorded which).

The CDR3, as DNA: TGTGCCAGAAGCTCCAGGGTTCGCTATGGCTACACCTTC. Translated, it gives CARSSRVRYGYTF. The rearrangement joins TRBV5-3 to TRBJ1-2, with a possible D match to TRBD1 (5 bases). TRBV5-3 is annotated as an ORF whose role is uncertain. V lost 3 bases and J 4 bases, leaving 10 bases between the germline ends. The CDR3 has 13 residues.